This is a list of T cell receptor beta chains from one sample in a study of cytomegalovirus exposure and HLA in healthy donors. The method was immunoSEQ multiplex PCR; TCRdb's version includes in-frame clones alone and lacks a portion of them. The repertoire includes about 180,000 clones, about four fifths of them detected once, and more than 1.5% sits in the top ten. Sequenced sample: PBMCs. The receptors were sampled from a man aged 35-49 years in good health and CMV-seronegative. CDR3s include the opening cysteine and the closing phenylalanine or tryptophan. Each record gives: D gene, J gene, V gene, clone size, CDR3 DNA, CDR3 protein. The D gene is left open where the match is weak. For some rows the clone size is stated as once, few or many, or as a class when expanded; others skip it.

d_call: TRBD2
j_call: TRBJ2-7
v_call: TRBV5-6
clone_size: .
cdr3_nt: TGTGTCAGCAGCTTCGGACTAGACTACGAGCAGTACTTC
cdr3_aa: CVSSFGLDYEQYF

d_call: TRBD1
j_call: TRBJ2-5
v_call: TRBV4-2
clone_size: .
cdr3_nt: TGTGCCAGCAGCAGACGGGACAGTGTGCGGGAGACCCAGTACTTC
cdr3_aa: CASSRRDSVRETQYF

d_call: .
j_call: TRBJ2-7
v_call: TRBV5-1
clone_size: .
cdr3_nt: TGCGCCAGCAGACCGACCGGGACACCAAGCTCCTACGAGCAGTACTTC
cdr3_aa: CASRPTGTPSSYEQYF

d_call: .
j_call: TRBJ1-1
v_call: TRBV6-6
clone_size: .
cdr3_nt: TGTGCCAGCAGGGGATACAGGGACACTGAAGCTTTCTTT
cdr3_aa: CASRGYRDTEAFF

d_call: TRBD1
j_call: TRBJ2-2
v_call: TRBV18
clone_size: .
cdr3_nt: TGTGCCAGCTCACAGGGACAGGGACATGCCGGGGAGCTGTTTTTT
cdr3_aa: CASSQGQGHAGELFF

d_call: .
j_call: TRBJ1-1
v_call: TRBV4-2
clone_size: .
cdr3_nt: TGTGCCAGCAGCCCAAGGGGCGGGGGAACGGGGAAACAGGGAATGAACACTGAAGCTTTCTTT
cdr3_aa: CASSPRGGGTGKQGMNTEAFF

d_call: .
j_call: TRBJ2-7
v_call: TRBV21-1
clone_size: few
cdr3_nt: TGTGCCAGCACCGCAACCCAGGGACTAGCGCATGTCGAGCAGTACTTC
cdr3_aa: CASTATQGLAHVEQYF

d_call: TRBD1
j_call: TRBJ1-2
v_call: TRBV11-3
clone_size: few
cdr3_nt: TGTGCCAGCAGCCCTCTTTGGACAGGCCGTGGGGGCTATGGCTACACCTTC
cdr3_aa: CASSPLWTGRGGYGYTF

d_call: TRBD2
j_call: TRBJ2-7
v_call: TRBV27
clone_size: .
cdr3_nt: TGTGCCAGCAGTCCGAGTCTAGCGGTCCTGGAGCAGTACTTC
cdr3_aa: CASSPSLAVLEQYF

d_call: .
j_call: TRBJ2-7
v_call: TRBV28
clone_size: .
cdr3_nt: TGTGCCAGCACCGTGACTAGTTTCTACGAGCAGTACTTC
cdr3_aa: CASTVTSFYEQYF

d_call: TRBD2
j_call: TRBJ2-7
v_call: TRBV28
clone_size: .
cdr3_nt: TGTGCCAGCAGTTTAAGGACTAGCGGGAGTGACGAGCAGTACTTC
cdr3_aa: CASSLRTSGSDEQYF

d_call: .
j_call: TRBJ2-7
v_call: TRBV27
clone_size: .
cdr3_nt: TGTGCCAGCAGCCGACTAGAGATCAACGAGCAGTACTTC
cdr3_aa: CASSRLEINEQYF

d_call: .
j_call: TRBJ2-3
v_call: TRBV14
clone_size: few
cdr3_nt: TGTGCCAGCAGCCAAGAAGGTGTGGGGCCCGCAGATACGCAGTATTTT
cdr3_aa: CASSQEGVGPADTQYF

d_call: .
j_call: TRBJ2-1
v_call: TRBV6-1
clone_size: .
cdr3_nt: TGTGCCAGCAGTGAAGGCAGCGGTCGGCCATACAATGAGCAGTTCTTC
cdr3_aa: CASSEGSGRPYNEQFF

d_call: TRBD2
j_call: TRBJ2-1
v_call: TRBV6-6
clone_size: .
cdr3_nt: TGTGCCAGCAGTTACTCGACCGGGACTATGGGCGTCCAGTTCTTC
cdr3_aa: CASSYSTGTMGVQFF

d_call: TRBD1
j_call: TRBJ1-2
v_call: TRBV11-3
clone_size: .
cdr3_nt: TGTGCCAGCAGCTCCGCAACAGGGGGCCGGGGTGGCTACACCTTC
cdr3_aa: CASSSATGGRGGYTF

d_call: TRBD1
j_call: TRBJ2-1
v_call: TRBV19
clone_size: .
cdr3_nt: TGTGCCAGTAGTATTGAGGGGGCAGGGGTACGCGAGCAGTTCTTC
cdr3_aa: CASSIEGAGVREQFF

d_call: .
j_call: TRBJ2-3
v_call: TRBV28
clone_size: .
cdr3_nt: TGTGCCCTAAAAAAGTCAAACACAGATACGCAGTATTTT
cdr3_aa: CALKKSNTDTQYF

d_call: TRBD2
j_call: TRBJ2-3
v_call: TRBV7-9
clone_size: .
cdr3_nt: TGTGCCAGCAGCTTAACCTCCGGGGGGGATACGCAGTATTTT
cdr3_aa: CASSLTSGGDTQYF

d_call: TRBD1
j_call: TRBJ2-7
v_call: TRBV19
clone_size: .
cdr3_nt: TGTGCCAGTAGTACGGGACAGGGATACGAGCAGTACTTC
cdr3_aa: CASSTGQGYEQYF

d_call: TRBD1
j_call: TRBJ1-6
v_call: TRBV19
clone_size: .
cdr3_nt: TGTGCCAGTAGTATTGGGACAGGGGGAAATAATTCACCCCTCCACTTT
cdr3_aa: CASSIGTGGNNSPLHF

d_call: .
j_call: TRBJ1-5
v_call: TRBV19
clone_size: once
cdr3_nt: TGTGCCAGTAAGGTCTGGGGGGTGGGGGGATATAGCAATCAGCCCCAGCATTTT
cdr3_aa: CASKVWGVGGYSNQPQHF

d_call: TRBD1
j_call: TRBJ2-3
v_call: TRBV7-2
clone_size: .
cdr3_nt: TGTGCCAGCAGCCCTCCCACAGGGGCTTTTAGCACAGATACGCAGTATTTT
cdr3_aa: CASSPPTGAFSTDTQYF

d_call: .
j_call: TRBJ2-2
v_call: TRBV5-1
clone_size: .
cdr3_nt: TGCGCCAGCAGCTCTTACGAGGGTGGGGAGCTGTTTTTT
cdr3_aa: CASSSYEGGELFF

d_call: .
j_call: TRBJ2-3
v_call: TRBV27
clone_size: .
cdr3_nt: TGTGCCAGCAGGCGACAGGACACAGATACGCAGTATTTT
cdr3_aa: CASRRQDTDTQYF

d_call: TRBD2
j_call: TRBJ2-7
v_call: TRBV5-1
clone_size: .
cdr3_nt: TGCGCCAGCAGCGGTAGCGGGGGGGCCCGGGAGCAGTACTTC
cdr3_aa: CASSGSGGAREQYF

d_call: .
j_call: TRBJ1-1
v_call: TRBV7-3
clone_size: .
cdr3_nt: TGTGCCAGCAGTCCTCAAACGGGACAACCAGCTTTCTTT
cdr3_aa: CASSPQTGQPAFF

d_call: TRBD1
j_call: TRBJ2-3
v_call: TRBV9
clone_size: .
cdr3_nt: TGTGCCAGCAGCGTCGACAGGGGCAGGGATACGCAGTATTTT
cdr3_aa: CASSVDRGRDTQYF

d_call: TRBD1
j_call: TRBJ1-4
v_call: TRBV11-2
clone_size: few
cdr3_nt: TGTGCCAGCAGCTCGGACAGGCGTAATGAAAAACTGTTTTTT
cdr3_aa: CASSSDRRNEKLFF

d_call: TRBD1
j_call: TRBJ1-1
v_call: TRBV28
clone_size: once
cdr3_nt: TGTGCCAGCAGTCTGGACAGGGTGGCTTTCTTT
cdr3_aa: CASSLDRVAFF

d_call: TRBD1
j_call: TRBJ1-5
v_call: TRBV10-3
clone_size: .
cdr3_nt: TGTGCCATCAGTCTGGGACAGGATTTAAATCAGCCCCAGCATTTT
cdr3_aa: CAISLGQDLNQPQHF

d_call: TRBD2
j_call: TRBJ2-1
v_call: TRBV7-3
clone_size: .
cdr3_nt: TGTGCCAGCAGCTCGACGACTAGCGGGAGCCCCTACAATGAGCAGTTCTTC
cdr3_aa: CASSSTTSGSPYNEQFF

d_call: .
j_call: TRBJ1-1
v_call: TRBV19
clone_size: .
cdr3_nt: TGTGCCAGTAGTATAGAGGTTTTGGGGCAGAACGAAGCTTTCTTT
cdr3_aa: CASSIEVLGQNEAFF

d_call: TRBD1
j_call: TRBJ2-1
v_call: TRBV15
clone_size: .
cdr3_nt: TGTGCCACCAGCAGAGACCCCGGGCAGGGGGCTGATGAGCAGTTCTTC
cdr3_aa: CATSRDPGQGADEQFF

d_call: .
j_call: TRBJ2-7
v_call: TRBV15
clone_size: once
cdr3_nt: TGTGCCACCAGCAGAGTGGCCAGTCCCTACGAGCAGTACTTC
cdr3_aa: CATSRVASPYEQYF

d_call: .
j_call: TRBJ1-3
v_call: TRBV7-9
clone_size: .
cdr3_nt: TGTGCCAGCAGCTTAATAGGAGACACCATATATTTT
cdr3_aa: CASSLIGDTIYF

d_call: .
j_call: TRBJ1-5
v_call: TRBV5-8
clone_size: few
cdr3_nt: TGTGCCAGCAGCTTATATGGGGGCGTGGAGGATCAGCCCCAGCATTTT
cdr3_aa: CASSLYGGVEDQPQHF

d_call: .
j_call: TRBJ1-2
v_call: TRBV25-1
clone_size: .
cdr3_nt: TGTGCCAGCAGTGAATCGGGCAGGGGATATGGCTACACCTTC
cdr3_aa: CASSESGRGYGYTF

d_call: .
j_call: TRBJ2-7
v_call: TRBV7-2
clone_size: .
cdr3_nt: TGTGCCAGCAGCTTTAGGGGGGGCGCGGTAGTAAAAAACGAGCAGTACTTC
cdr3_aa: CASSFRGGAVVKNEQYF

d_call: TRBD1
j_call: TRBJ1-5
v_call: TRBV30
clone_size: once
cdr3_nt: TGTGCCTGTGGCCCACGGACAGGACCCAATCAGCCCCAGCATTTT
cdr3_aa: CACGPRTGPNQPQHF

d_call: .
j_call: TRBJ1-5
v_call: TRBV6-8
clone_size: .
cdr3_nt: TGTGCCAGCAGTTACAGCCGGGACCCCGGGAGGAGCAATCAGCCCCAGCATTTT
cdr3_aa: CASSYSRDPGRSNQPQHF

d_call: .
j_call: TRBJ1-4
v_call: TRBV27
clone_size: .
cdr3_nt: TGTGCCAGCAGTTTCAGGCACCCCTCTGAAAAACTGTTTTTT
cdr3_aa: CASSFRHPSEKLFF

d_call: TRBD2
j_call: TRBJ2-1
v_call: TRBV9
clone_size: .
cdr3_nt: TGTGCCAGCAGCGTCACTAGCGGGGTTGGTGGTGAGCAGTTCTTC
cdr3_aa: CASSVTSGVGGEQFF

d_call: .
j_call: TRBJ1-5
v_call: TRBV6-1
clone_size: .
cdr3_nt: TGTGCCAGCAGCCTTCCGGGACTCAATCAGCCCCAGCATTTT
cdr3_aa: CASSLPGLNQPQHF

d_call: .
j_call: TRBJ2-1
v_call: TRBV7-2
clone_size: once
cdr3_nt: TGTGCCAGCAGCCTGGAAGGGAGGATCCGATACAATGAGCAGTTCTTC
cdr3_aa: CASSLEGRIRYNEQFF

d_call: TRBD1
j_call: TRBJ2-1
v_call: TRBV5-1
clone_size: once
cdr3_nt: TGCGCCAGCAGCTTGTCAGGGGGAAACTACAATGAGCAGTTCTTC
cdr3_aa: CASSLSGGNYNEQFF

d_call: TRBD2
j_call: TRBJ2-1
v_call: TRBV29-1
clone_size: few
cdr3_nt: TGCAGCGTGGGGAGTGTACTAGCGGGATCCTACAATGAGCAGTTCTTC
cdr3_aa: CSVGSVLAGSYNEQFF

d_call: TRBD2
j_call: TRBJ2-7
v_call: TRBV5-1
clone_size: .
cdr3_nt: TGCGCCAGCAGCTTGGACGGGAGGAACTACGAGCAGTACTTC
cdr3_aa: CASSLDGRNYEQYF